The source of this T cell receptor (beta chain) is a study of blood T cell repertoires in COVID-19. Losses at the gene ends were 3 bases for V and 6 bases for J; bases not matched to a gene: 1. Germline CDR1 reads KGHSH; CDR2 reads LQKENI. CDR3 length equals 14 residues. Original data processing: Amplification of reference gene primers was used by the study to estimate nucleated cell counts. Sequencing used immunoSEQ multiplex PCR; TCRdb keeps in-frame clones, though not all of them. The DNA gave D and trimming, while V, J and clone size come from that table. This sample yields 97,000 or so clones, of which 70% to 90% are seen a single time; 2% belongs to the top ten.

This rearrangement joins TRBV18 to TRBJ2-1; 11 nucleotides match TRBD2. The receptor's source is a man aged 50-60 years with active COVID-19. The sequencing input was peripheral blood. In DNA, the CDR3 is TGTGCCAGCTCACCGACTAGCGGGACCAATGAGCAGTTCTTC. Translated: CASSPTSGTNEQFF.